Following are 27 T cell receptor beta chains from one sample sequenced in a study of T cells in tumors after PD-1 blockade. TCRdb's copy holds only in-frame clones and misses some; the assay was immunoSEQ multiplex PCR. The table has about 47,000 clones, roughly 80% seen once. This specimen was PBMCs, taken before anti-PD-1 therapy. Receptor source: a human donor with advanced basal cell or squamous cell carcinoma (not recorded which).

This clone is medium-sized within its sample. The chain is built from TRBV20-1 and TRBJ2-1; D remains ambiguous. The CDR3 totals 11 residues. The germline V and J ends were trimmed by 1 base and 12 bases, with 10 bases remaining between them. Germline V gives CDR1 DFQATT, CDR2 SNEGSKA (reference sequence). Written as DNA, the CDR3 is TGCAGTGCTAGAGGGAGACCTGCGCAGTTCTTC. Its translation is CSARGRPAQFF.

V is TRBV21-1 and J is TRBJ2-1; the DNA was not compared with TRBD1, the D call given in the table. TRBV21-1 is a recognized pseudogene. The CDR3 is 15 residues long. The CDR3 DNA reads TGTGCCAGCAGCAAAGCGGGGACAGGGATGCATGAGCAGTTCTTC. Its protein product is CASSKAGTGMHEQFF.

The gene calls are TRBV6-5 and TRBJ1-1, with 7 bases fitting TRBD1. The CDR3 contains 16 residues. V shed 4 bases and J 7 bases; nucleotides not matched to a gene: 15. Looked up from germline, CDR1 is MNHEY and CDR2 is SVGAGI. Here the CDR3 reads CASSLQPTGSWNEAFF. The DNA for the CDR3 is TGTGCCAGCAGTTTACAACCGACAGGGAGTTGGAATGAAGCTTTCTTT.

The gene calls are TRBV4-2 and TRBJ2-1; 11 bases are a match to TRBD2. Germline V lookup: CDR1 LGHNA, CDR2 YNFKEQ. This CDR3 has 16 residues. V gave up 4 bases and J gave up 4 bases; unmatched junction bases: 6. The CDR3 is CASSPPRLAGYNEQFF. The CDR3 DNA is TGTGCCAGCAGCCCCCCTCGACTAGCGGGGTACAATGAGCAGTTCTTC.

The chain uses TRBV6-1 and TRBJ2-5; no reliable D call. V was trimmed by 2 bases and J by 5 bases, leaving 15 bases between them. Germline V gene sequence: CDR1 MNHNS, CDR2 SASEGT. This CDR3 region has 15 residues. CDR3 residues: CASSEWSYTRETQYF. CDR3 in DNA: TGTGCCAGCAGTGAATGGTCTTACACCAGGGAGACCCAGTACTTC.

The gene calls are TRBV5-4 and TRBJ2-1; 8 bases align to TRBD1. The CDR3 extends over 17 amino acids. Trimming cost V 4 bases and J 0 bases; bases outside gene matches: 9. CDR1 and CDR2 from the germline V gene are SGHNT and YYREEE (reference sequence). CDR3 in amino acids: CASSDGTGTGSYNEQFF. CDR3 sequence (DNA): TGTGCCAGCAGCGACGGAACCGGGACAGGCTCCTACAATGAGCAGTTCTTC.

The chain couples TRBV3-1 (or the pseudogene TRBV3-2) to TRBJ2-3; no definite D call. The V and J ends lost 6 bases and 3 bases respectively, with 4 bases between them. CDR1 and CDR2 (germline): LGHDT, YNNKEL (reference sequence). CDR3 length equals 11 residues. CDR3 loop: CASSLTDTQYF. CDR3 coding DNA: TGTGCCAGCAGTTTGACAGATACGCAGTATTTT.

The chain couples TRBV6-5 to TRBJ1-2; TRBD1 aligns across 7 bases. The CDR3 length is 12 residues. Germline V gene sequence: CDR1 MNHEY, CDR2 SVGAGI. V dropped 8 bases and J dropped 3; count of bases not matched to a gene: 3. The CDR3: CASYTGDYGYTF. Here the CDR3 DNA reads TGTGCCAGCTACACAGGGGACTATGGCTACACCTTC.

This rearrangement joins TRBV29-1 to TRBJ1-1; 11 positions match TRBD1. This CDR3 has 13 amino acids. V lost 7 bases, J lost 1 base, and 2 bases stayed unmatched. Germline V lookup: CDR1 SQVTM, CDR2 ANQGSEA. CDR3 DNA sequence: TGCAGCGGTGGACAGGGGGCGAACACTGAAGCTTTCTTT. Its protein is CSGGQGANTEAFF.

The genes are TRBV12-5 and TRBJ2-5; possibly TRBD2 for D (7 bases). CDR3 length: 16 amino acids. Germline CDR1 reads LGHNT; CDR2 reads FRNRAP. The V and J ends lost 6 bases and 4 bases respectively, with 21 bases between them. CDR3 protein: CASGSPRGGRLETQYF. CDR3 DNA sequence: TGTGCTAGTGGCTCGCCGAGGGGGGGAAGATTAGAGACCCAGTACTTC. Variable domain in full (rest from reference TRBV12-5 and TRBJ2-5): DARVTQTPRHKVTEMGQEVTMRCQPILGHNTVFWYRQTMMQGLELLAYFRNRAPLDDSGMPKDRFSAEMPDATLATLKIQPSEPRDSAVYFCASGSPRGGRLETQYFGPGTRLLVL.

This rearrangement joins TRBV28 to TRBJ2-7; no clear D. Germline V CDR1 and CDR2: MDHEN, SYDVKM. V lost 3 bases to trimming and J lost 6 bases, with 6 bases between them. The CDR3 has 11 residues. CDR3 in DNA: TGTGCCAGCAGTTTTTCTCTCGAGCAGTACTTC. Translated: CASSFSLEQYF. The full variable domain, with the rest looked up from reference TRBV28 and TRBJ2-7, is DVKVTQSSRYLVKRTGEKVFLECVQDMDHENMFWYRQDPGLGLRLIYFSYDVKMKEKGDIPEGYSVSREKKERFSLILESASTNQTSMYLCASSFSLEQYFGPGTRLTVT.

In this sample, this clone turned up once. This chain joins TRBV24-1 and TRBJ2-1, with D maybe TRBD2 (7 bases). With 3 bases removed from V and 7 bases from J, the gap between germline ends came to 15 bases. Germline V gene sequence: CDR1 KGHDR, CDR2 SFDVKD. The CDR3 spans 15 residues. The CDR3 is CATSDGGGPINEQFF. CDR3 bases: TGTGCCACCAGTGATGGGGGGGGGCCGATTAATGAGCAGTTCTTC.

The chain combines TRBV5-8 with TRBJ2-7; D call uncertain. V lost 4 bases and J 7 bases, leaving 15 bases between the germline ends. Germline values: CDR1 SGHTS, CDR2 YDEGEE. This CDR3 is 13 amino acids long. The CDR3 DNA follows: TGTGCCAGCAGCACCCGGACGCCGAGGGAGCAGTACTTC. This sequence encodes CASSTRTPREQYF.

The rearrangement uses TRBV9 and TRBJ2-5, with unresolved D. This CDR3 region has 14 residues. Trimming took 1 base from V and 1 from J, leaving 8 bases between them. Germline CDR1 and CDR2: SGDLS and YYNGEE. The CDR3 here is CASSVFSGQETQYF. Written as DNA, the CDR3 is TGTGCCAGCAGCGTATTTTCGGGCCAAGAGACCCAGTACTTC. Complete variable domain (other parts from reference TRBV9 and TRBJ2-5): DSGVTQTPKHLITATGQRVTLRCSPRSGDLSVYWYQQSLDQGLQFLIQYYNGEERAKGNILERFSAQQFPDLHSELNLSSLELGDSALYFCASSVFSGQETQYFGPGTRLLVL.

This clone has just a few counts. The rearrangement uses TRBV7-6 and TRBJ2-7; the match to TRBD1 covers 8 bases. Germline V CDR1 and CDR2: SGHVS, FNYEAQ. Losses at the gene ends were 5 bases for V and 2 bases for J; bases not matched to a gene: 8. The CDR3 totals 15 residues. CDR3 loop: CASSRGTGQAYEQYF. The CDR3 nucleotides read TGTGCCAGCAGCCGAGGGACAGGCCAGGCCTACGAGCAGTACTTC.

As concerns this clone: The junction does not match germline at one end; this may be a read error. V is TRBV19 and J is TRBJ2-2; no clear D gene. The CDR3 is 12 residues long. Germline V CDR1 and CDR2: LNHDA, SQIVND (reference sequence). This CDR3 is CASSKNSGELFF. CDR3 in DNA: TGTGCCAGTAGTAAAAACAGCGGGGAGCTGTTTTTT. The variable domain in full, with the rest retrieved from reference TRBV19 and TRBJ2-2, is DGGITQSPKYLFRKEGQNVTLSCEQNLNHDAMYWYRQDPGQGLRLIYYSQIVNDFQKGDIAEGYSVSREKKESFPLTVTSAQKNPTAFYLCASSKNSGELFFGEGSRLTVL.

The rearrangement joins TRBV5-1 to TRBJ1-1, with D perhaps TRBD1 (5 bases). The CDR3 spans 14 residues. Germline CDR1 is SGHRS and CDR2 is YFSETQ. V was trimmed by 4 bases and J by 4 bases, leaving 14 bases between them. The CDR3 DNA sequence: TGCGCCAGCAGCGAACCCCCGGGGGGCACTGAAGCTTTCTTT. It encodes CASSEPPGGTEAFF. Using reference TRBV5-1 and TRBJ1-1 for the parts outside the CDR3, the full variable domain is KAGVTQTPRYLIKTRGQQVTLSCSPISGHRSVSWYQQTPGQGLQFLFEYFSETQRNKGNFPGRFSGRQFSNSRSEMNVSTLELGDSALYLCASSEPPGGTEAFFGQGTRLTVV.

The chain has TRBV7-6 and TRBJ2-7; D ambiguous. Trimming took 4 bases from V and 6 from J, leaving 16 bases between them. Germline CDR1 is SGHVS and CDR2 is FNYEAQ. CDR3 size: 14 residues. The CDR3 nucleotides read TGTGCCAGCAGCTCTTATGGACCTGCCGGCGAGCAGTACTTC. This sequence encodes CASSSYGPAGEQYF.

This sequence joins TRBV5-5 and TRBJ2-1; TRBD2 aligns across 14 bases. The germline gives CDR1 SGHKS, CDR2 YYEKEE (reference sequence). CDR3 size: 15 residues. Unmatched junction bases numbered 4, after V lost 4 bases and J lost 7 bases. CDR3 nucleotides: TGTGCCAGCAGCCGGGGACTAGCGGGAGTGAATGAGCAGTTCTTC. It encodes CASSRGLAGVNEQFF.

The chain's CDR3 is CASSVAAGDGELFF. The DNA of the CDR3 is TGTGCCAGCAGCGTAGCGGCGGGGGACGGGGAGCTGTTTTTT. The genes are TRBV9 and TRBJ2-2; TRBD2 matches 7 bases. Per germline, CDR1 SGDLS and CDR2 YYNGEE. Trimming at V came to 0 bases and at J to 7 bases, leaving 3 bases not matched to a gene. This CDR3 has 14 residues.

V usage is TRBV9 and J usage is TRBJ2-2; D perhaps matches TRBD1 (5 bases). Germline V gene data show CDR1 as SGDLS and CDR2 as YYNGEE. The CDR3 loop spans 12 amino acids. Trimming took off 7 bases at V and 4 bases at J, with 8 bases between the two ends. The chain's CDR3 is CASQGVTGELFF. The CDR3 DNA follows: TGTGCCAGCCAGGGCGTCACCGGGGAGCTGTTTTTT.

The V call is TRBV7-8, the J call TRBJ2-3; D perhaps matches TRBD2 (5 bases). Trimming removed 3 bases at V and 0 bases at J, with 7 bases between. CDR1 and CDR2 from the germline V gene are SGHVS and FQNEAQ. CDR3 length equals 14 residues. DNA of the CDR3: TGTGCCAGCAGCTTTACGGGGAGCACAGATACGCAGTATTTT. This sequence encodes CASSFTGSTDTQYF.

This rearrangement joins TRBV4-1 to TRBJ1-5; D ambiguous. Germline CDR1 is MGHRA and CDR2 is YSYEKL. This CDR3 region has 17 residues. Deletions cut 1 base from V and 0 bases from J, with 13 bases between. The CDR3 coding sequence is TGCGCCAGCAGCCAAGTCGATGGGAAAGTTAGCAATCAGCCCCAGCATTTT. As protein: CASSQVDGKVSNQPQHF.

The chain carries TRBV25-1 and TRBJ2-1; D is ambiguous. V gave up 6 bases and J gave up 6 bases, with 12 bases separating them. This CDR3 is built from 13 residues. Germline assignment: CDR1 MGHDK and CDR2 SYGVNS. The CDR3 region is CASRPELPNEQFF. CDR3 in DNA: TGTGCCAGCAGACCCGAGTTGCCCAATGAGCAGTTCTTC.

V is TRBV5-3 and J is TRBJ1-2; D is uncertain. TRBV5-3 is noted as an ORF with a role that remains uncertain. The length of the CDR3 is 16 residues. Trimming took off 3 bases at V and 8 bases at J, with 23 bases between the two ends. CDR3 nucleotides: TGTGCCAGAAGCTCGCCTCTTTGCCGGGCCCTGCGGGGCTACACCTTC. This translates into CARSSPLCRALRGYTF.

This chain connects TRBV4-1 to TRBJ1-2; D call uncertain. V was cut by 1 base and J by 1 base, with 7 bases left in between. Germline V gene sequence: CDR1 MGHRA, CDR2 YSYEKL. The CDR3 covers 14 residues. DNA for the CDR3: TGCGCCAGCAGCCAAGTTCCCAGTAACTATGGCTACACCTTC. Amino acids: CASSQVPSNYGYTF.

The CDR3 reads CASSEATSGIAEQYF. DNA of the CDR3: TGTGCCAGCAGTGAAGCGACTAGCGGAATTGCCGAGCAGTACTTC. V gene TRBV2 combines with J gene TRBJ2-7; 9 positions agree with TRBD2. This CDR3 is 15 amino acids long. Losses at the gene ends were 0 bases for V and 6 bases for J; bases not matched to a gene: 6. The germline CDR1 and CDR2 sequences are SNHLY and FYNNEI.